The 24 T cell receptor beta chains in this list originate from one sample, sequenced in a study of cytomegalovirus exposure and HLA in healthy donors. The study ran its PCR with 60 Vbeta and 13 Jbeta primers. Repertoires were generated with immunoSEQ multiplex PCR, while TCRdb's copy carries only in-frame clones and drops some. Of 130,000 to 150,000 clones in the sample, under 80% are singletons; the top ten hold just over 8.5%. The source material was PBMCs. These receptor sequences come from a woman between 45 and 65 years old in good health and CMV-seropositive.

The chain joins TRBV5-5 to TRBJ1-1; maybe TRBD1 (5 bases). V lost 4 bases and J lost 2, with 12 bases in between. There are 14 residues in the CDR3. Germline loops: CDR1 SGHKS, CDR2 YYEKEE (reference sequence). This CDR3 reads CASSPGGANTEAFF. CDR3 DNA sequence: TGTGCCAGCAGCCCGGGCGGGGCCAACACTGAAGCTTTCTTT.

This clone was counted once. The chain is built from TRBV6-1 and TRBJ2-5; no definite D call. The CDR3 has 14 residues. V lost 2 bases and J 6 bases, leaving 13 bases between the germline ends. Germline assignment: CDR1 MNHNS and CDR2 SASEGT. CDR3: CASSESNSPQTQYF. The CDR3 nucleotides are TGTGCCAGCAGTGAAAGTAACAGCCCACAGACCCAGTACTTC.

V gene TRBV12-5 combines with J gene TRBJ2-7; a weak D match, TRBD1 (6 bases). Deletions cut 1 base from V and 5 bases from J, with 12 bases between. The CDR3 has 14 residues. CDR1 is LGHNT, CDR2 FRNRAP, per germline. Written as DNA, the CDR3 is TGTGCTAGTGGTTTGGGGAACGCAGGGGACGAGCAGTACTTC. Its protein is CASGLGNAGDEQYF. Full variable domain (rest looked up from reference TRBV12-5 and TRBJ2-7): DARVTQTPRHKVTEMGQEVTMRCQPILGHNTVFWYRQTMMQGLELLAYFRNRAPLDDSGMPKDRFSAEMPDATLATLKIQPSEPRDSAVYFCASGLGNAGDEQYFGPGTRLTVT.

V and J are TRBV5-1 and TRBJ2-1, with 11 positions matching TRBD2. V dropped 0 bases and J dropped 13; count of bases not matched to a gene: 3. CDR1 is SGHRS and CDR2 is YFSETQ in the germline V gene. The CDR3 runs to 13 residues. For the CDR3, the DNA is TGCGCCAGCAGCTTGGTACTAGCGGGGGACCAGTTCTTC. Protein product: CASSLVLAGDQFF.

The CDR3 spells CASSLKTGVTEQYF. CDR3 nucleotides: TGTGCCAGCAGTCTCAAGACAGGGGTGACCGAGCAGTACTTC. The genes are TRBV5-8 and TRBJ2-7; 8 nucleotides align to TRBD1. CDR1 SGHTS and CDR2 YDEGEE come from the germline V gene. The trim removed 5 bases at V and 6 bases at J, leaving 10 bases unmatched. The CDR3 totals 14 residues.

This clone occurred a few times. DNA of the CDR3: TGTGCCAGCAGGGACAGGGGAGTTTCTGGAAACACCATATATTTT. Protein sequence: CASRDRGVSGNTIYF. V is TRBV6-1 and J is TRBJ1-3; TRBD1 aligns across 9 bases. The CDR3 runs 15 residues. Germline V lookup: CDR1 MNHNS, CDR2 SASEGT. The J segment lost 1 base and the V segment lost 6 bases, leaving 4 bases of the junction unmatched.

As concerns this clone: One junction end disagrees with the germline gene, perhaps due to a read error. This chain uses TRBV18 with TRBJ1-6; a possible D gene is TRBD1 (5 bases). The CDR3 is 15 residues long. Looked up from germline, CDR1 is KGHSH and CDR2 is LQKENI. The DNA of the CDR3 is TGTGCCAGCTCACTCATTCCCGTAACCGGGGGTCAGAGGAACTTT. The encoded protein is CASSLIPVTGGQRNF. Looking up the rest from reference TRBV18 and TRBJ1-6 gives the full variable domain: NAGVMQNPRHLVRRRGQEARLRCSPMKGHSHVYWYRQLPEEGLKFMVYLQKENIIDESGMPKERFSAEFPKEGPSILRIQQVVRGDSAAYFCASSLIPVTGGQRNFGNGTRLTVT.

The rearrangement links TRBV19 to TRBJ1-5, with 9 bases aligning to TRBD1. The CDR3 is 16 residues long. Germline V lookup: CDR1 LNHDA, CDR2 SQIVND (reference sequence). J was trimmed by 2 bases and V by 4 bases; bases with no gene match: 6. The CDR3 here is CASSTSTGGGNQPQHF. The CDR3 DNA sequence: TGTGCCAGTAGTACCTCGACAGGGGGTGGCAATCAGCCCCAGCATTTT.

This clone was counted only a few times. This rearrangement joins TRBV28 to TRBJ2-7; 10 nucleotides agree with TRBD1. Trimming removed 4 bases from V and 0 bases from J; junction bases left unmatched: 6. The CDR3 extends over 16 amino acids. Germline loops: CDR1 MDHEN, CDR2 SYDVKM. CDR3 sequence (DNA): TGTGCCAGCAGTTCGCCGGGACAGGGGCTCTCCTACGAGCAGTACTTC. Amino acids: CASSSPGQGLSYEQYF.

Only one count was recorded for this clone. The chain has TRBV11-1 and TRBJ2-3, with a tentative D call TRBD1 (6 bases). In germline, CDR1 is SGHAT, CDR2 FQDESV (reference sequence). With 4 bases removed from V and 8 bases from J, the gap between germline ends came to 13 bases. The CDR3 is 13 residues long. For the CDR3, the DNA is TGTGCCAGCAGCTCAGACAGGCGCGGTACGCAGTATTTT. Residues: CASSSDRRGTQYF. The whole variable domain, filled in from reference TRBV11-1 and TRBJ2-3, reads EAEVAQSPRYKITEKSQAVAFWCDPISGHATLYWYRQILGQGPELLVQFQDESVVDDSQLPKDRFSAERLKGVDSTLKIQPAELGDSAMYLCASSSDRRGTQYFGPGTRLTVL.

The V gene is TRBV5-1, the J gene TRBJ2-5; perhaps TRBD1 as D (5 bases). The CDR3 is 14 amino acids. Between the trimmed V and J ends, which lost 0 bases and 1 base, there was a span of 7 bases. The germline CDR1 and CDR2 sequences are SGHRS and YFSETQ. Here the CDR3 reads CASSLATVQETQYF. In DNA, the CDR3 is TGCGCCAGCAGCTTGGCGACAGTCCAAGAGACCCAGTACTTC.

This sequence joins TRBV7-3 and TRBJ2-7, with 7 positions matching TRBD2. The V gene end was trimmed by 5 bases and the J gene end by 2 bases; junction bases not matched to a gene: 6. The germline gives CDR1 SGHTA, CDR2 FQGTGA. This CDR3 has 14 residues. Here the CDR3 DNA reads TGTGCCAGCAGCCAAATGGCGGGGGCCTACGAGCAGTACTTC. Translating gives CASSQMAGAYEQYF.

This rearrangement joins TRBV30 to TRBJ1-6; 8 bases agree with TRBD1. Germline values: CDR1 GTSNPN, CDR2 SVGIG (reference sequence). This CDR3 has 15 residues. The trim removed 5 bases at V and 10 bases at J, leaving 13 bases unmatched. The CDR3 DNA is TGTGCCTGGCACTACCGGACAGGGAAGGAGTCACCCCTCCACTTT. Amino acid sequence: CAWHYRTGKESPLHF.

The CDR3 loop reads CASSQDPLQSLSSYEQYF. CDR3 DNA: TGCGCCAGCAGCCAAGACCCCCTACAGTCACTCAGCTCCTACGAGCAGTACTTC. This chain connects TRBV4-3 to TRBJ2-7; no clear D. The germline V gene encodes CDR1 LGHNA and CDR2 YSLEER. Trimming pared 0 bases from V and 0 bases from J, leaving 18 bases between. CDR3 length equals 18 residues.

V gene TRBV7-6 combines with J gene TRBJ2-2, with 7 positions matching TRBD2. This CDR3 has 16 residues. V lost 3 bases, J lost 1 base, and 5 bases stayed unmatched. Germline CDR1 is SGHVS and CDR2 is FNYEAQ. The CDR3 reads CASSFLRGENTGELFF. The CDR3 nucleotides are TGTGCCAGCAGCTTTTTACGGGGGGAGAACACCGGGGAGCTGTTTTTT.

The rearrangement joins TRBV5-1 to TRBJ2-3; TRBD2 matches at 9 bases. The CDR3 sequence is 16 residues long. In germline, CDR1 is SGHRS, CDR2 YFSETQ. V dropped 1 base and J dropped 5; count of bases not matched to a gene: 8. CDR3 loop: CASSLIGTSPGDTQYF. The CDR3, as DNA: TGCGCCAGCAGCTTGATAGGGACTAGCCCTGGAGATACGCAGTATTTT.

This chain joins TRBV9 and TRBJ2-7; tentatively, D is TRBD2 (5 bases). V lost 4 bases to trimming and J lost 1 base, with 12 bases between them. The CDR3 loop spans 14 amino acids. The germline V gene has CDR1 SGDLS and CDR2 YYNGEE. CDR3 residues: CASSPEGQSYEQYF. CDR3 bases: TGTGCCAGCAGCCCAGAGGGCCAATCCTACGAGCAGTACTTC.

V is TRBV27 and J is TRBJ1-1; D not certain. The germline V gene has CDR1 MNHEY and CDR2 SMNVEV (reference sequence). The CDR3 length is 11 residues. The V and J ends lost 10 bases and 1 base respectively, with 7 bases between them. The DNA for the CDR3 is TGTGCCACCATGAGGAACACTGAAGCTTTCTTT. This codes for CATMRNTEAFF.

This clone has only one observation. This sequence joins TRBV2 and TRBJ1-6, with D uncertain. The germline V and J ends were trimmed by 9 bases and 0 bases, with 6 bases remaining between them. CDR3 length: 13 residues. Germline CDR1 SNHLY, CDR2 FYNNEI. The CDR3 spells CASRSSYNSPLHF. The CDR3 DNA sequence: TGTGCCAGTAGAAGCTCCTATAATTCACCCCTCCACTTT.

This clone was detected a few times. J is TRBJ2-7 and V is TRBV28, with 9 bases lining up with TRBD1. The germline CDR1 and CDR2 sequences are MDHEN and SYDVKM. The CDR3 has 15 amino acids. With 4 bases clipped from V and 3 bases from J, the junction kept 7 bases outside the gene matches. The DNA for the CDR3 is TGTGCCAGCAGTTGCTCCGGGACAGGGTGCTACGAGCAGTACTTC. Protein sequence: CASSCSGTGCYEQYF.

The gene calls are TRBV7-8 and TRBJ1-1, with no clear D. The CDR3 loop spans 13 amino acids. The germline V gene has CDR1 SGHVS and CDR2 FQNEAQ. V lost 5 bases to trimming and J lost 7 bases, with 14 bases between them. The CDR3 region has the DNA TGTGCCAGCAGCACAGTTCAAGGAATTGAAGCTTTCTTT. Its protein product is CASSTVQGIEAFF. The entire variable domain, with the rest obtained from reference TRBV7-8 and TRBJ1-1, is as follows: GAGVSQSPRYKVAKRGQDVALRCDPISGHVSLFWYQQALGQGPEFLTYFQNEAQLDKSGLPSDRFFAERPEGSVSTLKIQRTQQEDSAVYLCASSTVQGIEAFFGQGTRLTVV.

This clone was observed a single time. V and J are TRBV6-1 and TRBJ1-1, with TRBD1 matching 12 bases. The V and J ends lost 2 bases and 5 bases, in that order; junction bases with no gene match: 6. Per the germline V gene, CDR1 is MNHNS and CDR2 is SASEGT. The CDR3 is 16 residues long. For the CDR3, the DNA is TGTGCCAGCAGTGAACAGGGACAGGGGGCTGGGACTGAAGCTTTCTTT. It specifies CASSEQGQGAGTEAFF.

The chain combines TRBV25-1 with TRBJ2-4, with a weak D call TRBD1 (8 bases). Trimming pared 2 bases from V and 5 bases from J, leaving 16 bases between. Germline V gene data show CDR1 as MGHDK and CDR2 as SYGVNS. This CDR3 has 16 residues. CDR3 DNA sequence: TGTGCCAGCAGTGAACGGGGAGGGACAGGACAAAACATTCAGTACTTC. This translates into CASSERGGTGQNIQYF.

The chain is built from TRBV5-4 and TRBJ2-7, with 12 bases that match TRBD2. CDR3 length: 18 amino acids. Trimming took 4 bases from V and 0 from J; bases not matched to a gene: 11. The germline V gene has CDR1 SGHNT and CDR2 YYREEE (reference sequence). The CDR3 coding sequence is TGTGCCAGCAGCCGAAGGACTAGCGGGACTATCGGCTCCTACGAGCAGTACTTC. Translated: CASSRRTSGTIGSYEQYF.